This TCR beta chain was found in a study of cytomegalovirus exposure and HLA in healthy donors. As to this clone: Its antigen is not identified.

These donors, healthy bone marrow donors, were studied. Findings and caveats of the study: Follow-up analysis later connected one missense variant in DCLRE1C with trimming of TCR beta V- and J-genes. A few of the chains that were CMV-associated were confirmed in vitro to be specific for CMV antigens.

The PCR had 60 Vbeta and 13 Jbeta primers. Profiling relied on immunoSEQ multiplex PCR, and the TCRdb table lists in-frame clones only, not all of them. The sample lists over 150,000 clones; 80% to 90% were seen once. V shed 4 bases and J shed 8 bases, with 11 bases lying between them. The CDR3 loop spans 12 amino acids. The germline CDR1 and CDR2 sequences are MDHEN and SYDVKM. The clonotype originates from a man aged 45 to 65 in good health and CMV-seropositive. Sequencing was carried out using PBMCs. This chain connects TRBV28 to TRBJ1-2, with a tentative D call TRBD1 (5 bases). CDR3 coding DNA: TGTGCCAGCAGTTGGGGGGGTCGGGGCTACACCTTC. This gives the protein CASSWGGRGYTF.